This TCR beta chain was sequenced in a study of T cells in Graves' hyperthyroidism and ophthalmopathy. V gave up 7 bases and J gave up 9 bases, with 13 bases separating them. The CDR3 is 12 residues long. The V gene's germline CDR1 is MNHNS and CDR2 SASEGT. The TCR beta CDR3 regions underwent amplification using RNA transcripts as the source. First-round RT-PCR targeting the TCR CDR3 was performed with the HTBI primer set. TCRdb fed the multiplex PCR reads into MiXCR, producing one record per CDR3 protein. The data contain about 270,000 distinct CDR3 sequences, approximately 21% of them singletons. Orbital computed tomography, thyroid ultrasound, serum thyroxine and TRAb, and clinical symptoms together informed the diagnoses. Comment on this clonotype: Its antigen is not known.

Study results and limitations: The majority of expanded thyroid clonotypes above 0.001 also appeared in blood.

The TCR comes from a man under 40 with Graves' ophthalmopathy. Source material: blood. The rearrangement uses TRBV6-1 and TRBJ1-5; D unclear. The CDR3 nucleotides are TGTGCCAGCACCCGGTTCGGACGGCCCCAGCATTTT. It is translated as CASTRFGRPQHF.